This T cell receptor (beta chain) was found in a study of cytomegalovirus exposure and HLA in healthy donors (dated 2017 in TCRdb). About the investigation overall: An earlier analysis of several hundred of the donors reported approximately 290 Gb of sequence data and 117 million unique TCR beta sequences from 150 million to 200 million T cells. An early release that covered 640 HLA-typed donors contained around 330 gigabases of sequencing data and around 80 million unique TCR sequences. Of the 300 to 500 genotyped donors, 75% to 85% were placed in the genetic ancestry cluster associated with self-reported Caucasian donors. The aim of the study was to test whether cataloging public T cell receptors could identify signatures of past pathogen exposure. Using immunosequencing, the study profiled T cell repertoires from about 610 subjects and related those repertoires to cytomegalovirus serostatus. Besides the first cohort of roughly 660 subjects, a separate validation cohort made up of some 110 different subjects was used. The study combined high-throughput TCR immunosequencing, statistical association of individual TCRs with disease status, and machine learning to predict cytomegalovirus infection status. A later analysis re-analyzed previously published TCR beta repertoires from approximately 670 donors and added high-resolution HLA genotyping to study TCR occurrence patterns. Rather than using new phenotypic data, the later analysis identified candidate immune exposures from TCR beta sequences and from how often those sequences occurred across donors. An earlier analysis of around 540 of the donors applied high-throughput TCR beta sequencing to assess whether each TCR beta V gene segment acted as functional or pseudogenic. Donor age, sex, ethnicity and CMV serostatus were compiled alongside the repertoire data. A later genetic analysis took genome-wide SNP genotypes for about 55% of the 666 donors and used that subset as a discovery cohort. All discovery cohort repertoires had been generated using a single sequencing platform. Both class I and class II loci were covered by HLA typing, at four-digit resolution. Typing coverage varied by locus: about 620-640 donors for A, B, C, DRB1 and DQB1; roughly 560 for DQA1; some 610 for DPA1; under 490 for DPB1. Several DR-DQ haplotypes were handled as single units for association and clustering because linkage in the cohort was strong. Among 398 genotyped donors of the cohort, an average of 235,054 unique TCR beta nucleotide sequences were sequenced per donor, roughly 20% of them non-productive.

About this clone itself: This clone's antigen is unknown. No base quality values were provided; no much bigger clone lies one nucleotide off.

Library preparation used the immunoSEQ multiplex PCR assay. For the multiplex PCR, a mixture combining 60 forward primers for TCR Vbeta segments and 13 reverse primers for TCR Jbeta segments was used. The CDR3 region of rearranged TCR beta genes was amplified from genomic DNA by a multiplex PCR assay. The amplified TCR beta libraries were sequenced on the Illumina HiSeq System as 87-base-pair reads. On the study's bioinformatics: A later analysis counted about 80 million unique TCR beta chains across the 650 to 700 repertoires, and some 12 million of these chains were shared by at least two donors. Raw reads were error-corrected and collapsed into unique sequences by a nearest-neighbor algorithm in which closely related sequences were merged to remove PCR and sequencing errors. CDR3 sequences were aligned to IMGT reference sequences to assign V, D and J gene segments. Each retained sequence needed at least a six-nucleotide match to both a V gene segment and a J gene segment. A rearrangement was called productive if the CDR3 had no stop codons and remained in frame with V and J, and every other rearrangement was called non-productive. CDR3 was defined by IMGT convention, running from the second conserved V-encoded cysteine to the conserved J-encoded phenylalanine. In an earlier analysis of just under 600 of the donors, sequences lacking an unambiguous match to a single V gene segment were excluded. In an earlier analysis of 587 of the donors, a V segment was called functional when productive rearrangements were above 56.7%, and segregating when the standard deviation between donors exceeded 5%. A statistical classification framework was built to diagnose cytomegalovirus status from the catalog of TCR beta chain sequences. In a later analysis, TCR nucleotide sequences were compared against IMGT/GENE-DB human TR gene sequences so that V and J genes could be assigned. In a later analysis, CDR3 sequences and most-parsimonious VDJ recombination scenarios were assigned using the TCRdist pipeline. In a later analysis, every TCR beta chain was defined by the combination of its CDR3 amino acid sequence and its V-gene family, and reads without a unique V-gene family were dropped. A later analysis removed 550 to 700 highly shared, low-generation-probability nucleotide sequences to deal with suspected cross-contamination and a sequencing artifact. In a later analysis, a clonal expansion index was calculated for each public chain from normalized within-repertoire ranks of inferred template counts. In a later analysis, generation probabilities were computed with a VDJ recombination model fitted to out-of-frame rearrangements, and the resulting probabilities were checked against IGoR. In a later analysis, hypergeometric tests were used to score TCR-TCR, TCR-HLA and TCR-CMV co-occurrence, with a repertoire-size bias correction applied to TCR pairs. False discovery rates were estimated in a later analysis by permuting HLA or CMV assignments 20 times. In a later analysis, co-occurring TCRs were grouped using DBSCAN, with TCRdist sequence similarity added in when clustering inside HLA-allele-positive subsets. For co-occurrence clustering, repertoires with fewer than 30,000 or more than 120,000 public chains were excluded, along with roughly 5 repertoires with anomalous nucleotide sharing. TCRdb took over this immuneACCESS table, retaining in-frame rearrangements with V and J assigned. Such tables are incomplete; in checked studies, under half of the missing clones stem from an unresolved V gene, and the remainder is unexplained. V and J calls and clone size are given by that table; D and trimming were obtained from the DNA. The sample table records about 190,000 clones; around 87% of these occur just once. Jointly, the top ten make up around 1.4% of the sample.

The cohort comprised around 690 healthy bone marrow donors. At the time of sampling, every cohort member was nominally healthy, though immune exposures that went unrecorded were likely present. The donor tested CMV seronegative, placing the donor among the approximately 360 seronegative members of the cohort. Each donor provided a peripheral blood sample, and peripheral blood mononuclear cells were used for TCR beta sequencing. Genomic DNA extraction from the blood cell samples was performed with the Qiagen DNeasy Blood Extraction Kit. CDR1 MGHRA and CDR2 YSYEKL are derived from the germline V gene. Including cysteine and phenylalanine, the CDR3 has 16 amino acids. Only the CDR3 DNA stays, 48 bases, in frame from base 1. A distance of 13 bases separates the germline ends of V and J, which lose 1 base and 1 base respectively. Here is what the overall study found, with its caveats: According to a later analysis, most CMV-associated TCR beta chains appeared to be HLA-restricted, and the HLA associations seemed to be driven largely by CMV exposure. The study listed 164 TCR beta chains as associated with cytomegalovirus. It was suggested by the authors that the approach could potentially be generalized to other disease states and immunological phenotypes. The cohort was sequenced for TCR beta chains only, and without alpha or paired-chain data the features that could be detected were limited. An earlier analysis of approximately 570 of the donors showed that most TCR beta V segments appeared in productive rearrangements either about 90% or about 30% of the time, which broadly matched IMGT annotations. Some IMGT-functional V segments, including TRBV6-2 and TRBV6-3, could not be told apart with the 87-base-pair reads, so those segments were excluded. At a false discovery rate of 0.05, a later analysis linked under 20,000 TCR beta sequences to specific HLA alleles. Because some donors lacked HLA typing at each locus, the association tests relied only on the typed subset. Compared with the roughly 600-donor mean, donors in an Asian-associated ancestry cluster had fewer N-insertions in productive TCRs, according to a later genetic analysis. A further reported finding was that TCR beta sequences accurately predicted the HLA-A and HLA-B alleles for most subjects in the first cohort. In both the original and validation cohorts, the classifier was reported to diagnose cytomegalovirus status with high specificity and sensitivity. According to a later analysis, TCR association rates differed among HLA loci, with DRB1 alleles showing the most associated TCRs and HLA-C alleles showing the fewest. Presence/absence analyses assumed roughly uniform sequencing depth across donors, an assumption that may not hold. In a later genetic analysis, a missense DCLRE1C variant was associated with V-gene and J-gene trimming of TCR beta chains, and the association was replicated in an independent cohort. While some public TCRs were present in many individuals, most TCR sequences turned up only very rarely across donors. Several of the top co-occurrence clusters appeared to be linked to parvovirus B19, influenza, CMV and Epstein-Barr virus, according to a later analysis. CMV serostatus was the only immune exposure information available for the cohort. The earlier analysis of 587 of the donors excluded approximately 15 rarely observed V segments, including chromosome 9 orphons, because counts were too low. Strong co-occurrence of HLA alleles, especially DR and DQ, made assigning TCR associations to individual alleles difficult. Linkage disequilibrium might explain the correlated functional status among segregating V segments, but an unknown experimental factor could not be ruled out. A cluster of highly shared sequence variants was judged likely to be a technical artifact of the sequencing pipeline. In a later analysis, HLA-associated TCR beta chains were found to be more clonally expanded and to have lower generation probabilities than equally common non-associated chains. In vitro tests confirmed that a few of the cytomegalovirus-associated TCR beta chains recognize cytomegalovirus antigens.

The sample comprised PBMCs. The receptor was derived from a young man in good health and CMV-seronegative. In this chain, TRBV4-1 is recombined with TRBJ2-5; 6 matching bases give a weak D call of TRBD2. The CDR3: CASSQGGGRPQETQYF. The nucleotide sequence is TGCGCCAGCAGCCAAGGGGGTGGGAGGCCCCAAGAGACCCAGTACTTC.